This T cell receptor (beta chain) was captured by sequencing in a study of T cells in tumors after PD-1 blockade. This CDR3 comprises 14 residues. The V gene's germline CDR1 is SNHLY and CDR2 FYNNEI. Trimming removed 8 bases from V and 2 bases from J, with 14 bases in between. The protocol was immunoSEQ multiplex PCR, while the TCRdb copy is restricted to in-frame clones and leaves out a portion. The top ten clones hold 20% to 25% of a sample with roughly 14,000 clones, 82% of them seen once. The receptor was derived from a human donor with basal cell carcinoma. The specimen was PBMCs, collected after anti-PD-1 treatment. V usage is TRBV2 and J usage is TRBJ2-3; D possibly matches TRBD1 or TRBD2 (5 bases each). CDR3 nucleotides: TGTGCCAGCCTCCGGGACGCAAACACAGATACGCAGTATTTT. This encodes CASLRDANTDTQYF.